Below, 3 T cell receptor beta chains from the same sample are listed, as sequenced in a study of blood T cell repertoires in COVID-19. Sequencing was performed with immunoSEQ multiplex PCR; in TCRdb, only in-frame clones are kept and a portion is missing. The sample lists 250,000 to 300,000 clones, almost 90% occurring once. Sequenced sample: peripheral blood. These TCRs come from a woman aged 30 to 39 with COVID-19, enrolled during active disease.

The V and J genes are TRBV4-3 and TRBJ1-1, with D possibly being TRBD1 (6 bases). The germline V and J ends were trimmed by 3 bases and 3 bases, with 8 bases remaining between them. Per the germline V gene, CDR1 is LGHNA and CDR2 is YSLEER. The CDR3 consists of 13 residues. This CDR3 reads CASSHEGDTEAFF. In DNA, the CDR3 is TGCGCCAGCAGCCACGAGGGGGACACTGAAGCTTTCTTT.

V is TRBV28 and J is TRBJ2-6; D gene unclear. V was pared by 4 bases and J by 0 bases, with 7 bases between. CDR1 is MDHEN and CDR2 is SYDVKM in the germline V gene. The CDR3 consists of 15 residues. CDR3 sequence reads: CASSSHRSGANVLTF. CDR3 nucleotide sequence: TGTGCCAGCAGTTCACACCGCTCTGGGGCCAACGTCCTGACTTTC.

The V call is TRBV7-9, the J call TRBJ1-1; 7 positions agree with TRBD1. The CDR3 covers 12 residues. Looked up from germline, CDR1 is SEHNR and CDR2 is FQNEAQ (reference sequence). V shed 5 bases, J shed 14 bases, and the junction held 11 bases outside the gene matches. In DNA form, the CDR3 reads TGTGCCAGCAGCCAGGGACAGACGGGCGGCTTCTTT. Amino acids: CASSQGQTGGFF.